This TCR beta chain is drawn from a study of cytomegalovirus exposure and HLA in healthy donors. As concerns this clone: Its antigen remains unidentified.

Separation from the approximately 710-subject first cohort characterized the roughly 120-subject validation cohort, to which the donors belonged. Using immunoSEQ multiplex PCR, the repertoire was profiled, and TCRdb retains in-frame clones only, with some absent. The table lists roughly 150,000 clones, approximately 96% of them singletons, with around 0.9% in the top ten. Study findings and constraints: The finding came from a later analysis; first-cohort TCR clusters tended to co-occur in the 120 or so validation repertoires.

This TCR was recovered from a young woman in good health and CMV-seronegative. Sample: PBMCs.

This CDR3 reads CAWSDRGLEAFF. CDR3 sequence (DNA): TGTGCCTGGAGTGACAGGGGGCTCGAAGCTTTCTTT. This rearrangement joins TRBV30 to TRBJ1-1; the match to TRBD1 covers 9 bases. From germline, CDR1 is GTSNPN and CDR2 SVGIG (reference sequence). The length of the CDR3 is 12 residues. J gave up 8 bases and V 1 base, and 2 bases lay outside the gene matches.